This entry lists 30 T cell receptor beta chains sequenced from one sample in a study of cytomegalovirus exposure and HLA in healthy donors. With 60 Vbeta and 13 Jbeta primers, the PCR was carried out. Profiling relied on immunoSEQ multiplex PCR, and the TCRdb table lists in-frame clones only, not all of them. The table lists about 170,000 clones, approximately 70% of them singletons. The sample comprised PBMCs. These TCRs come from a man in his forties in good health and CMV-seropositive.

This clone was seen a handful of times. The J gene is TRBJ2-7, the V gene TRBV5-4, with 8 nucleotides matching TRBD1. V shed 0 bases and J 4 bases; nucleotides not matched to a gene: 3. Germline CDR1 SGHNT, CDR2 YYREEE (reference sequence). CDR3 length equals 14 residues. CDR3 amino acids: CASSLGQGRYEQYF. CDR3 DNA: TGTGCCAGCAGCTTGGGACAGGGGAGGTACGAGCAGTACTTC.

This sequence joins TRBV4-3 and TRBJ1-3; TRBD1 might be the D (5 bases). Germline-derived CDR1 and CDR2 are LGHNA and YSLEER. The CDR3 contains 15 residues. V lost 3 bases and J lost 2, with 11 bases in between. The CDR3 nucleotides read TGCGCCAGCAGCCAGGGGGGTGGTACTGGAAACACCATATATTTT. It codes for CASSQGGGTGNTIYF.

The table lists this clone with a count of one. The chain joins TRBV4-2 to TRBJ1-1; 8 bases agree with TRBD1. J lost 3 bases, V lost 1 base, and 1 base had no gene match. Germline CDR1 LGHNA, CDR2 YNFKEQ. The CDR3 extends over 14 amino acids. This CDR3 is CASSQADRDTEAFF. The CDR3 nucleotides are TGTGCCAGCAGCCAAGCGGACAGGGACACTGAAGCTTTCTTT.

The chain is built from TRBV4-3 and TRBJ1-2; the match to TRBD1 covers 9 bases. The CDR3 has 15 residues. Unmatched junction bases numbered 8, after V lost 1 base and J lost 8 bases. CDR1 LGHNA and CDR2 YSLEER come from the germline V gene. For the CDR3, the DNA is TGCGCCAGCAGCCAAGGGACAGGGGAAATTAAGGGCTACACCTTC. Protein: CASSQGTGEIKGYTF.

This clone was counted only a few times. The chain employs TRBV19 and TRBJ2-1; 10 bases match TRBD1. The length of the CDR3 is 20 residues. The ends lost 4 bases at V and 5 bases at J; junction bases unmatched: 20. Per germline, CDR1 LNHDA and CDR2 SQIVND (reference sequence). CDR3 residues: CASSTPNQAADRGRNNEQFF. The CDR3 nucleotides are TGTGCCAGTAGTACCCCCAATCAGGCTGCAGACAGGGGGCGCAACAATGAGCAGTTCTTC.

The V gene is TRBV11-1, the J gene TRBJ1-1, with D tentatively TRBD1 (6 bases). Germline loops: CDR1 SGHAT, CDR2 FQDESV (reference sequence). V lost 3 bases and J lost 4, with 9 bases in between. The CDR3 consists of 13 residues. CDR3 loop: CASSFQGPTEAFF. The CDR3 DNA follows: TGTGCCAGCAGCTTTCAGGGGCCCACTGAAGCTTTCTTT.

V gene TRBV11-2 combines with J gene TRBJ2-2; 9 bases are shared with TRBD1. Germline loops: CDR1 SGHAT, CDR2 FQNNGV. The CDR3 loop spans 16 amino acids. V was clipped by 3 bases and J by 3 bases; unmatched bases: 5. The CDR3 is CASSFGDRVHTGELFF. Written as DNA, the CDR3 is TGTGCCAGCAGCTTTGGGGACAGGGTACACACCGGGGAGCTGTTTTTT.

The rearrangement links TRBV5-6 to TRBJ2-1, with 7 nucleotides matching TRBD1. Germline CDR1 SGHDT, CDR2 YYEEEE. J lost 10 bases, V lost 3 bases, and 1 base had no gene match. There are 11 residues in the CDR3. This chain's CDR3 is CASSYRGEQFF. Here the CDR3 DNA reads TGTGCCAGCAGCTACAGGGGAGAGCAGTTCTTC.

CDR3 loop: CASSGTGGGRYEQYF. As DNA, the CDR3 is TGCGCCAGCAGCGGTACCGGCGGGGGCCGCTACGAGCAGTACTTC. The chain has TRBV4-1 and TRBJ2-7; possibly TRBD2 for D (7 bases). Germline V gene lookup returns CDR1 MGHRA and CDR2 YSYEKL. Trimming cost V 5 bases and J 3 bases, with 17 bases left between them. There are 15 residues in the CDR3.

The rearrangement links TRBV30 to TRBJ2-5; TRBD1 matches at 9 bases. This CDR3 has 14 amino acids. Germline V gives CDR1 GTSNPN, CDR2 SVGIG (reference sequence). Unmatched junction bases numbered 6, after V lost 5 bases and J lost 2 bases. The CDR3 DNA sequence: TGTGCCTGGGCCCAAGGGACAGGGCAAGAGACCCAGTACTTC. This translates into CAWAQGTGQETQYF.

This rearrangement joins TRBV29-1 to TRBJ2-7; 7 positions match TRBD1. The CDR3 is made up of 13 amino acids. Trimming took 4 bases from V and 4 from J; bases not matched to a gene: 7. Germline V CDR1 and CDR2: SQVTM, ANQGSEA. The CDR3 is CSVAGTALYEQYF. CDR3 sequence (DNA): TGCAGCGTTGCAGGGACAGCCCTTTACGAGCAGTACTTC.

The rearrangement joins TRBV7-9 to TRBJ2-7; D not resolved. The CDR3 sequence is 12 residues long. V shed 3 bases and J shed 7 bases, with 10 bases lying between them. Germline assignment: CDR1 SEHNR and CDR2 FQNEAQ (reference sequence). CDR3 loop: CASSFPNGEQYF. As DNA, the CDR3 is TGTGCCAGCAGCTTCCCAAACGGGGAGCAGTACTTC.

V is TRBV11-2 and J is TRBJ2-7, with TRBD2 as a possible D gene (5 bases). The germline V and J ends were trimmed by 0 bases and 6 bases, with 9 bases remaining between them. CDR3 length: 13 residues. Per the germline V gene, CDR1 is SGHAT and CDR2 is FQNNGV. CDR3 sequence (DNA): TGTGCCAGCAGCTTAGATGAAGAGGGCGAGCAGTACTTC. Its protein product is CASSLDEEGEQYF.

V gene TRBV2 combines with J gene TRBJ1-3; D possibly corresponds to TRBD1 (6 bases). The CDR3 consists of 15 residues. Per the germline V gene, CDR1 is SNHLY and CDR2 is FYNNEI. V was shortened by 6 bases and J by 0 bases, with 12 bases between the two germline ends. The CDR3 DNA follows: TGTGCCAGCAGATACGCAGGGGCCTCTGGAAACACCATATATTTT. Encoded protein: CASRYAGASGNTIYF.

The rearrangement links TRBV4-3 to TRBJ1-1, with 8 bases that match TRBD1. This CDR3 contains 14 residues. Germline CDR1 is LGHNA and CDR2 is YSLEER. V was clipped by 1 base and J by 4 bases; unmatched bases: 2. CDR3 nucleotide sequence: TGCGCCAGCAGCCAAGCAGGGGGCTTCACTGAAGCTTTCTTT. Amino acids: CASSQAGGFTEAFF.

The V and J genes are TRBV20-1 and TRBJ2-5; D not certain. Trimming removed 0 bases from V and 7 bases from J, with 6 bases in between. The CDR3 runs 11 residues. Per the germline V gene, CDR1 is DFQATT and CDR2 is SNEGSKA (reference sequence). The DNA of the CDR3 is TGCAGTGCTAGAGATGGCGGGACCCAGTACTTC. This encodes CSARDGGTQYF.

In its sample, this clone was seen a few times. V gene TRBV19 combines with J gene TRBJ1-1; 7 nucleotides match TRBD1. V trimming: 7 bases; J trimming: 10 bases; junction bases outside the gene matches: 15. The CDR3 has 14 residues. CDR1 and CDR2 (germline): LNHDA, SQIVND (reference sequence). The CDR3 loop is CASTSPLTGPVAFF. As DNA, the CDR3 is TGTGCCAGTACCTCACCCTTGACAGGGCCAGTAGCTTTCTTT.

This sequence joins TRBV14 and TRBJ2-7; D is unclear. CDR3 size: 13 residues. In germline, CDR1 is SGHDN, CDR2 FVKESK. V was pared by 4 bases and J by 3 bases, with 10 bases between. The CDR3 nucleotides read TGTGCCAGCAGCCCGGGTATTAACTACGAGCAGTACTTC. Protein product: CASSPGINYEQYF.

This clone was observed a few times. The gene calls are TRBV9 and TRBJ2-6, with D perhaps TRBD2 (5 bases). The CDR3 length is 17 residues. The germline V gene has CDR1 SGDLS and CDR2 YYNGEE. The V end was cut by 1 base, the J end by 4 bases, with 15 bases between. CDR3 sequence: CASSVRGRMGGANVLTF. CDR3 DNA: TGTGCCAGCAGCGTAAGAGGGCGAATGGGGGGGGCCAACGTCCTGACTTTC.

This chain uses TRBV6-5 with TRBJ2-7; the match to TRBD1 covers 11 bases. This CDR3 has 14 residues. V was pared by 5 bases and J by 7 bases, with 7 bases of the junction left unmatched. The germline V gene has CDR1 MNHEY and CDR2 SVGAGI. The CDR3 protein is CASSEDRGRREQYF. The CDR3 nucleotides read TGTGCCAGCAGTGAGGACAGGGGGCGACGAGAGCAGTACTTC.

J is TRBJ1-5 and V is TRBV7-2, with a weak D call TRBD1 (6 bases). The CDR3 length is 15 residues. The germline V and J ends were trimmed by 1 base and 4 bases, with 11 bases remaining between them. The germline CDR1 and CDR2 sequences are SGHTA and FQGNSA. The CDR3 DNA reads as TGTGCCAGCAGCTTAGACCAGGGGATGAATCAGCCCCAGCATTTT. Its protein product is CASSLDQGMNQPQHF. Drawing the rest from reference TRBV7-2 and TRBJ1-5, the complete variable domain is GAGVSQSPSNKVTEKGKDVELRCDPISGHTALYWYRQSLGQGLEFLIYFQGNSAPDKSGLPSDRFSAERTGGSVSTLTIQRTQQEDSAVYLCASSLDQGMNQPQHFGDGTRLSIL.

This rearrangement joins TRBV7-2 to TRBJ2-1; D is perhaps TRBD2 (5 bases). In germline, CDR1 is SGHTA, CDR2 FQGNSA. Trimming shortened V by 5 bases and J by 3 bases, and 17 bases separated the two germline ends. This CDR3 is 16 amino acids long. CDR3: CASSPRIRGDYNEQFF. CDR3 nucleotide sequence: TGTGCCAGCAGCCCCCGCATACGGGGAGACTACAATGAGCAGTTCTTC.

CDR3 DNA sequence: TGCAGCGTTATCTTGGGGACAGCGATCTCTGGAAACACCATATATTTT. As protein: CSVILGTAISGNTIYF. V and J are TRBV29-1 and TRBJ1-3, with 7 bases lining up with TRBD1. Germline V CDR1 and CDR2: SQVTM, ANQGSEA. CDR3 length: 16 amino acids. The trim removed 5 bases at V and 0 bases at J, leaving 10 bases unmatched. Full variable domain (rest looked up from reference TRBV29-1 and TRBJ1-3): SAVISQKPSRDICQRGTSLTIQCQVDSQVTMMFWYRQQPGQSLTLIATANQGSEATYESGFVIDKFPISRPNLTFSTLTVSNMSPEDSSIYLCSVILGTAISGNTIYFGEGSWLTVV.

This clone was observed a few times. The DNA of the CDR3 is TGTGCCACCAGCAGGACGAGCAAACTAGGGACAGGGGACGATAATTCACCCCTCCACTTT. Translation gives CATSRTSKLGTGDDNSPLHF. The chain carries TRBV15 and TRBJ1-6; 10 bases fit TRBD1. Losses at the gene ends were 3 bases for V and 5 bases for J; bases not matched to a gene: 16. Germline V gene data show CDR1 as LNHNV and CDR2 as YYDKDF (reference sequence). The CDR3 contains 20 residues.

The chain recombines TRBV30 with TRBJ2-1, with TRBD1 identical over 9 bases. Germline V gene lookup returns CDR1 GTSNPN and CDR2 SVGIG (reference sequence). CDR3 size: 13 residues. V shed 6 bases and J 6 bases; nucleotides not matched to a gene: 6. The CDR3, as DNA: TGTGCCTGCCCGGGACAGGGTGGCAATGAGCAGTTCTTC. Translation: CACPGQGGNEQFF.

This clone occurred once. The chain joins TRBV30 to TRBJ1-1; TRBD1 matches 7 bases. The junction had 8 bases not matched to a gene; V was cut back by 8 bases and J by 5 bases. Germline lookup yields CDR1 GTSNPN and CDR2 SVGIG (reference sequence). The CDR3 totals 12 residues. CDR3: CATGRGLTEAFF. Written as DNA, the CDR3 is TGTGCCACAGGAAGGGGGCTTACTGAAGCTTTCTTT.

This chain uses TRBV25-1 with TRBJ1-2; TRBD1 might be the D (5 bases). The V gene's germline CDR1 is MGHDK and CDR2 SYGVNS. The CDR3 is 12 amino acids. The V end was cut by 6 bases, the J end by 6 bases, with 11 bases between. In nucleotides, the CDR3 is TGTGCCAGCAGAAACCGACAGCATGGCTACACCTTC. This encodes CASRNRQHGYTF.

The V and J genes are TRBV5-5 and TRBJ2-7; D might be TRBD1 (6 bases). Trimming pared 4 bases from V and 1 base from J, leaving 15 bases between. This CDR3 has 15 amino acids. CDR1 is SGHKS, CDR2 YYEKEE, per germline (reference sequence). The CDR3 protein is CASSPGHAASYEQYF. The CDR3 bases are TGTGCCAGCAGCCCGGGACACGCCGCATCCTACGAGCAGTACTTC.

The genes are TRBV30 and TRBJ1-5, with D maybe TRBD1 (6 bases). This CDR3 is 16 amino acids long. Germline V CDR1 and CDR2: GTSNPN, SVGIG (reference sequence). V was trimmed by 2 bases and J by 7 bases, leaving 21 bases between them. The CDR3 loop reads CAWSRGGRREGQPQHF. Written as DNA, the CDR3 is TGTGCCTGGAGTAGGGGGGGCCGCCGCGAAGGGCAGCCCCAGCATTTT.

The chain has TRBV6-5 and TRBJ1-6; 7 nucleotides agree with TRBD1. Germline CDR1 MNHEY, CDR2 SVGAGI. Trimming at V came to 6 bases and at J to 13 bases, leaving 9 bases not matched to a gene. CDR3 length: 13 amino acids. The CDR3 nucleotides read TGTGCCAGCAGAGACAGGGCGCTTGGCCCCCTCCACTTT. Protein sequence: CASRDRALGPLHF.